The rows below give T cell receptor beta chains drawn from one sample of a study of T cells in Graves' hyperthyroidism and ophthalmopathy. TCRdb fed the multiplex PCR reads into MiXCR, producing one record per CDR3 protein. The sample yields 250,000 to 400,000 distinct CDR3 sequences, about 13% seen once. The specimen sequenced was blood. The receptor source for this set is a woman aged 40 to 50 with Graves' ophthalmopathy. CDR3s include the opening cysteine and the closing phenylalanine or tryptophan. The order of the fields is J gene, clone size, V gene, D gene, CDR3 length, CDR3 DNA, CDR3 protein. The D gene is left open where the match is weak. Part of the rows lack a size; the others show once, few, many or a class for expanded clones.

j_call: TRBJ2-3; clone_size: few; v_call: TRBV11-2; d_call: TRBD2; cdr3_length: 16; cdr3_nt: TGTGCCAGCACCTTTCCCCTCGGGACTAGTAGAGATACGCAGTATTTT; cdr3_aa: CASTFPLGTSRDTQYF
j_call: TRBJ1-5; clone_size: many; v_call: TRBV6-1; d_call: NA; cdr3_length: 17; cdr3_nt: TGTGCCAGCAGTGAACCATCGGGCCAGGCGTATGATCAGCCCCAGCATTTT; cdr3_aa: CASSEPSGQAYDQPQHF
j_call: TRBJ1-2; clone_size: many; v_call: TRBV12-3/TRBV12-4; d_call: TRBD1; cdr3_length: 13; cdr3_nt: TGTGCCAGCAGCCCGACAGGGGGCAATGGCTACACCTTC; cdr3_aa: CASSPTGGNGYTF
j_call: TRBJ2-2; clone_size: many; v_call: TRBV6-1; d_call: NA; cdr3_length: 13; cdr3_nt: TGTGCCAGCAGTCCATCCTCGCCCGGGGAGCTGTTTTTT; cdr3_aa: CASSPSSPGELFF
j_call: TRBJ2-7; clone_size: few; v_call: TRBV11-2; d_call: NA; cdr3_length: 14; cdr3_nt: TGTGCCAGCAGCTCAAGGTTCGGCTACTACGAGCAGTACTTC; cdr3_aa: CASSSRFGYYEQYF
j_call: TRBJ2-1; clone_size: many; v_call: TRBV20-1; d_call: NA; cdr3_length: 19; cdr3_nt: TGCAGTGCTAGAGACGCCCGGGCAGGGTTAGGATCAACCTACAATGAGCAGTTCTTC; cdr3_aa: CSARDARAGLGSTYNEQFF
j_call: TRBJ2-1; clone_size: many; v_call: TRBV2; d_call: NA; cdr3_length: 15; cdr3_nt: TGTGCCAGCATGACAGAGCCACCATCCTACAATGAGCAGTTCTTC; cdr3_aa: CASMTEPPSYNEQFF
j_call: TRBJ1-2; clone_size: NA; v_call: TRBV25-1; d_call: TRBD1; cdr3_length: 17; cdr3_nt: TGTGCCAGCAGTGCCTCGCTGGGGGACAGGGGTAACTATGGCTACACCTTC; cdr3_aa: CASSASLGDRGNYGYTF
j_call: TRBJ1-1; clone_size: many; v_call: TRBV7-8; d_call: NA; cdr3_length: 16; cdr3_nt: TGTGCCAGCAGCTTAGGTTGGGACACCTGGGGGACTGAAGCTTTCTTT; cdr3_aa: CASSLGWDTWGTEAFF
j_call: TRBJ2-1; clone_size: NA; v_call: TRBV13; d_call: NA; cdr3_length: 11; cdr3_nt: TGTGCCAGCAGCGGCCAGGATGAGCAGTTCTTC; cdr3_aa: CASSGQDEQFF
j_call: TRBJ1-4; clone_size: NA; v_call: TRBV3-1; d_call: TRBD1; cdr3_length: 16; cdr3_nt: TGTGCCAGCAGCCAACCGACAGGGGGCAGAATCGGAAAACTGTTTTTT; cdr3_aa: CASSQPTGGRIGKLFF
j_call: TRBJ1-3; clone_size: many; v_call: TRBV2; d_call: NA; cdr3_length: 17; cdr3_nt: TGTGCCAGCAGGCCGGACGGGTTGATCCTCTCTGGAAACACCATATATTTT; cdr3_aa: CASRPDGLILSGNTIYF
j_call: TRBJ1-1; clone_size: NA; v_call: TRBV5-4; d_call: TRBD1; cdr3_length: 14; cdr3_nt: TGTGCCAGCAGCGCGGGACAGAGAAACACTGAAGCTTTCTTT; cdr3_aa: CASSAGQRNTEAFF
j_call: TRBJ2-1; clone_size: many; v_call: TRBV11-2; d_call: TRBD2; cdr3_length: 17; cdr3_nt: TGTGCCAGCAGCTTAGCAGGACTAGCGGGGGGGCTTAATGAGCAGTTCTTC; cdr3_aa: CASSLAGLAGGLNEQFF
j_call: TRBJ2-3; clone_size: NA; v_call: TRBV18; d_call: NA; cdr3_length: 18; cdr3_nt: TGTGCCAGCTCAACGACCGAATTGACACTAGAGGATTCGGATACGCAGTATTTT; cdr3_aa: CASSTTELTLEDSDTQYF
j_call: TRBJ1-5; clone_size: few; v_call: TRBV6-1; d_call: TRBD1; cdr3_length: 17; cdr3_nt: TGTGCCAGCAGTGAAGGTTGGAGGGGACAGAGCAATCAGCCCCAGCATTTT; cdr3_aa: CASSEGWRGQSNQPQHF
j_call: TRBJ1-1; clone_size: many; v_call: TRBV28; d_call: NA; cdr3_length: 12; cdr3_nt: TGTGCCACTTCGAACCCGAACACTGAAGCTTTCTTT; cdr3_aa: CATSNPNTEAFF
j_call: TRBJ1-3; clone_size: NA; v_call: TRBV20-1; d_call: NA; cdr3_length: 11; cdr3_nt: TGCAGTGCTAGAGAGGTTAACACCATATATTTT; cdr3_aa: CSAREVNTIYF
j_call: TRBJ2-7; clone_size: few; v_call: TRBV6-2/TRBV6-3; d_call: TRBD2; cdr3_length: 15; cdr3_nt: TGTGCCAGCAGTTACTGGAGCGGGAGCACCTACGAGCAGTACTTC; cdr3_aa: CASSYWSGSTYEQYF
j_call: TRBJ2-3; clone_size: many; v_call: TRBV20-1; d_call: TRBD1; cdr3_length: 15; cdr3_nt: TGCAGTGCTCGTAATGACAGGGGGCTCACAGATACGCAGTATTTT; cdr3_aa: CSARNDRGLTDTQYF
j_call: TRBJ2-1; clone_size: NA; v_call: TRBV6-1; d_call: TRBD2; cdr3_length: 15; cdr3_nt: TGTGCCAGCAGATCCTCCGGGACTAGAGTGAATGAGCAGTTCTTC; cdr3_aa: CASRSSGTRVNEQFF
j_call: TRBJ1-6; clone_size: few; v_call: TRBV20-1; d_call: NA; cdr3_length: 13; cdr3_nt: TGCAGTGCTATTCCGGGGGCGAATTCACCCCTCCACTTT; cdr3_aa: CSAIPGANSPLHF
j_call: TRBJ2-3; clone_size: NA; v_call: TRBV7-9; d_call: NA; cdr3_length: 16; cdr3_nt: TGTGCCAGCAGCTTAATATCCGGAGGAATCACAGATACGCAGTATTTT; cdr3_aa: CASSLISGGITDTQYF
j_call: TRBJ1-4; clone_size: NA; v_call: TRBV6-5; d_call: NA; cdr3_length: 18; cdr3_nt: TGTGCCAGCAGTTACTCTGCCAGGTCCCATTTACTGAATGAAAAACTGTTTTTT; cdr3_aa: CASSYSARSHLLNEKLFF
j_call: TRBJ1-4; clone_size: NA; v_call: TRBV7-9; d_call: NA; cdr3_length: 16; cdr3_nt: TGTGCCAGCAGCTTAGTCCAAACAGAATTTAATGAAAAACTGTTTTTT; cdr3_aa: CASSLVQTEFNEKLFF
j_call: TRBJ1-1; clone_size: many; v_call: TRBV10-2; d_call: TRBD1; cdr3_length: 14; cdr3_nt: TGCGCCAGCAGGGTGGGACAGGGGGCCACTGAAGCTTTCTTT; cdr3_aa: CASRVGQGATEAFF
j_call: TRBJ2-5; clone_size: few; v_call: TRBV29-1; d_call: NA; cdr3_length: 13; cdr3_nt: TGCAGCGTTGAAGATCAGGGGGGAGAGACCCAGTACTTC; cdr3_aa: CSVEDQGGETQYF
j_call: TRBJ1-5; clone_size: many; v_call: TRBV2; d_call: NA; cdr3_length: 14; cdr3_nt: TGTGCCAGCAGTCCAGGGTCATGGAATCAGCCCCAGCATTTT; cdr3_aa: CASSPGSWNQPQHF
j_call: TRBJ2-3; clone_size: few; v_call: TRBV11-2; d_call: NA; cdr3_length: 17; cdr3_nt: TGTGCCAGCAGCCCATTCCAAGGTAATAGAGGCACAGATACGCAGTATTTT; cdr3_aa: CASSPFQGNRGTDTQYF
j_call: TRBJ2-5; clone_size: few; v_call: TRBV7-9; d_call: NA; cdr3_length: 15; cdr3_nt: TGTGCCAGCAGCCAAAGTGGAGTCAGCCAAGAGACCCAGTACTTC; cdr3_aa: CASSQSGVSQETQYF
j_call: TRBJ2-3; clone_size: many; v_call: TRBV2; d_call: NA; cdr3_length: 16; cdr3_nt: TGTGCCAGCACCCCGGTCAGGGAAGGGGGCACAGATACGCAGTATTTT; cdr3_aa: CASTPVREGGTDTQYF
j_call: TRBJ1-5; clone_size: many; v_call: TRBV4-1; d_call: NA; cdr3_length: 16; cdr3_nt: TGCGCCAGCAGCCAAGTAATTGGGCAGAGAGATCAGCCCCAGCATTTT; cdr3_aa: CASSQVIGQRDQPQHF
j_call: TRBJ2-7; clone_size: many; v_call: TRBV16; d_call: TRBD2; cdr3_length: 22; cdr3_nt: TGTGCCAGCAGCCAATTAAGTTTGGGAAGCGGGAGGTCCTCTCTCGGAGGCTACGAGCAGTACTTC; cdr3_aa: CASSQLSLGSGRSSLGGYEQYF
j_call: TRBJ2-7; clone_size: many; v_call: TRBV29-1; d_call: TRBD1; cdr3_length: 16; cdr3_nt: TGCAGCGTTGAACTCCGCGGGCGGACAGGTCTCTACGAGCAGTACTTC; cdr3_aa: CSVELRGRTGLYEQYF
j_call: TRBJ1-2; clone_size: many; v_call: TRBV2; d_call: NA; cdr3_length: 13; cdr3_nt: TGTGCCAGCAGTGAGGCACAATGGTATGGCTACACCTTC; cdr3_aa: CASSEAQWYGYTF
j_call: TRBJ1-2; clone_size: NA; v_call: TRBV7-9; d_call: NA; cdr3_length: 17; cdr3_nt: TGTGCCAGCAGCTCCGGGTTTACAGGCACCGCTAACTATGGCTACACCTTC; cdr3_aa: CASSSGFTGTANYGYTF
j_call: TRBJ1-2; clone_size: NA; v_call: TRBV11-3; d_call: NA; cdr3_length: 13; cdr3_nt: TGTGCCAGCAGCCTTAGTTATGGGGGCGGCTACACCTTC; cdr3_aa: CASSLSYGGGYTF
j_call: TRBJ1-5; clone_size: NA; v_call: TRBV11-2; d_call: NA; cdr3_length: 15; cdr3_nt: TGTGCCAGCAGCAAAGGGAGGGGGAACAATCAGCCCCAGCATTTT; cdr3_aa: CASSKGRGNNQPQHF
j_call: TRBJ2-7; clone_size: many; v_call: TRBV20-1; d_call: TRBD2; cdr3_length: 13; cdr3_nt: TGCAGTGCGGGGACTAGAGGTCTCTACGAGCAGTACTTC; cdr3_aa: CSAGTRGLYEQYF
j_call: TRBJ2-2; clone_size: many; v_call: TRBV27; d_call: NA; cdr3_length: 13; cdr3_nt: TGTGCCAGCAGTTTACAACTAGCTGAGGAGCTGTTTTTT; cdr3_aa: CASSLQLAEELFF